This T cell receptor (beta chain) was identified during a study of T cell responses to AZD1222 COVID-19 vaccine. General study points: Donor demographics were predominantly white British with a female majority; clonal diversity may be underestimated. The reported proportion of spike-specific TCRs targeting unmutated variant regions was nearly half.

This clone was detected a few times. Antigen unknown. The germline V gene has CDR1 MNHEY and CDR2 SVGEGT. Trimming cost V 6 bases and J 3 bases; bases outside gene matches: 6. The CDR3 contains 15 residues. The assay was immunoSEQ multiplex PCR, and TCRdb's table has in-frame clones only and misses some. The sample records 120,000 or so clones, about 90% being singletons. This clonotype was sampled from an adult in good health. V is TRBV6-2 or TRBV6-3 and J is TRBJ2-7, with 12 bases lining up with TRBD2. The sample here was peripheral blood, taken on day 0 of AZD1222 vaccination. The CDR3 nucleotides are TGTGCCAGCAGCGACGGGACTAGCGGGCACTACGAGCAGTACTTC. It specifies CASSDGTSGHYEQYF.